This T cell receptor (beta chain) is drawn from a study of cytomegalovirus exposure and HLA in healthy donors. J was trimmed by 8 bases and V by 5 bases; bases with no gene match: 6. In germline, CDR1 is SGHNT, CDR2 YENEEA. The CDR3 consists of 15 residues. Use of 60 Vbeta and 13 Jbeta primers characterized the PCR. Measured with immunoSEQ multiplex PCR; TCRdb has only the in-frame clones, and not every one. This table has about 60,000 clones, about 87% appearing once. The clonotype was recovered from a man between 18 and 35 years old in good health and CMV-seronegative. Specimen: PBMCs. The rearrangement links TRBV11-3 to TRBJ2-1; 13 nucleotides match TRBD2. The CDR3 nucleotides are TGTGCCAGCAGCCCCGGGACTAGCGGGGCGGATGAGCAGTTCTTC. It yields the protein CASSPGTSGADEQFF.